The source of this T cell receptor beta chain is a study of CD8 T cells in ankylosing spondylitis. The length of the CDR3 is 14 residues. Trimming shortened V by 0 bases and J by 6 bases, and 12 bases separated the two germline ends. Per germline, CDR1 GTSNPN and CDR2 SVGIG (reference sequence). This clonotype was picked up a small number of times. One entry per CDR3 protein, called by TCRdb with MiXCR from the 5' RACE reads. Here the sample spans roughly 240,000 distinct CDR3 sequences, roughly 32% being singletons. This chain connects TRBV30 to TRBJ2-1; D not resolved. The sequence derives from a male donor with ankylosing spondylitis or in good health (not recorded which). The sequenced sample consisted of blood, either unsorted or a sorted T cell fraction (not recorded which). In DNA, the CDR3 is TGTGCCTGGAGTGTACTGAGGCTGGGCAATGAGCAGTTCTTC. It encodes CAWSVLRLGNEQFF.